The 6 T cell receptor beta chains below all came from one sample that was sequenced in a study of CD8+ T cells in alopecia areata. Once RNA had been extracted, it was reverse transcribed into cDNA to act as the sequencing template. Some clones are missing from TCRdb's copy, which holds only in-frame ones; the method was immunoSEQ multiplex PCR. This table has about 200,000 clones, 60% appearing once. Stated treatment: oral pan-JAK inhibitor, 5-10 mg twice daily. The sample consisted of CD4+ T cells sorted from blood, taken at week 24, from a patient treated with tofacitinib. Source of these receptors: a human donor with alopecia areata.

The genes are TRBV30 and TRBJ1-6, with D tentatively TRBD1 (6 bases). CDR3 length: 15 residues. The germline V and J ends were trimmed by 0 bases and 8 bases, with 14 bases remaining between them. Germline CDR1 reads GTSNPN; CDR2 reads SVGIG (reference sequence). The CDR3 coding sequence is TGTGCCTGGAGTGTCGCCGGGGGCCGACATTCACCCCTCCACTTT. Its protein is CAWSVAGGRHSPLHF.

The chain employs TRBV7-9 and TRBJ2-1; TRBD1 matches at 7 bases. Germline CDR1 SEHNR, CDR2 FQNEAQ (reference sequence). J gave up 8 bases and V 5 bases, and 3 bases lay outside the gene matches. This CDR3 is built from 12 residues. The CDR3: CASSTTGYEQFF. Written as DNA, the CDR3 is TGTGCCAGCAGCACGACAGGGTATGAGCAGTTCTTC.

In its sample, this clone was seen a few times. The CDR3 nucleotides read TGTGCCAGCAGCGAGGGACAGCGGATTAATTCACCCCTCCACTTT. Its protein product is CASSEGQRINSPLHF. The rearrangement links TRBV5-6 to TRBJ1-6; 7 bases line up with TRBD1. Germline V CDR1 and CDR2: SGHDT, YYEEEE. V lost 4 bases to trimming and J lost 6 bases; unmatched junction nucleotides: 7. This CDR3 comprises 15 residues. The whole variable domain, filled in from reference TRBV5-6 and TRBJ1-6, reads DAGVTQSPTHLIKTRGQQVTLRCSPKSGHDTVSWYQQALGQGPQFIFQYYEEEERQRGNFPDRFSGHQFPNYSSELNVNALLLGDSALYLCASSEGQRINSPLHFGNGTRLTVT.

This clone was found a few times. The rearrangement uses TRBV30 and TRBJ2-7; D is unresolved. V shed 4 bases and J shed 3 bases, with 10 bases lying between them. Per the germline V gene, CDR1 is GTSNPN and CDR2 is SVGIG (reference sequence). The CDR3 extends over 12 amino acids. Written as DNA, the CDR3 is TGTGCCTGGAACAGCAACCTCTACGAGCAGTACTTC. The encoded protein is CAWNSNLYEQYF.

V gene TRBV11-2 combines with J gene TRBJ2-5; D not resolved. V was pared by 3 bases and J by 2 bases, with 7 bases between. Germline CDR1 is SGHAT and CDR2 is FQNNGV. This CDR3 is 13 amino acids long. CDR3 residues: CASSFGEQETQYF. The CDR3 nucleotides read TGTGCCAGCAGCTTTGGGGAACAAGAGACCCAGTACTTC.

This clone was counted a single time. The rearrangement joins TRBV30 to TRBJ2-2; 9 nucleotides line up with TRBD1. CDR1 and CDR2 (germline): GTSNPN, SVGIG (reference sequence). Trimming cost V 8 bases and J 1 base; bases outside gene matches: 8. This CDR3 is 15 amino acids long. CDR3 in amino acids: CAHTPGQGNTGELFF. The DNA of the CDR3 is TGTGCCCACACTCCGGGACAGGGGAACACCGGGGAGCTGTTTTTT.